These T cell receptor beta chains were read from a single sample in a study of cytomegalovirus exposure and HLA in healthy donors. TCRdb keeps only in-frame clones here, not all; method: immunoSEQ multiplex PCR. The table lists 53,000 or so clones, 70% to 75% of them singletons. Sample: PBMCs. The source is a man aged 25 to 40 in good health and CMV-seropositive. Both conserved end residues are part of each CDR3. Fields, in order: J gene, V gene, clone size, CDR3 length, CDR3 protein. Expanded clones get a size class; other rows say once, few or many, or leave the size out.

j_gene: TRBJ1-2; v_gene: TRBV2; abundance: .; len: 13; CDR3aa: CASEDRGHGGYTF
j_gene: TRBJ2-5; v_gene: TRBV7-2; abundance: .; len: 14; CDR3aa: CASSSTGGRGEQYF
j_gene: TRBJ1-5; v_gene: TRBV28; abundance: .; len: 13; CDR3aa: CASRGGWAQPQHF
j_gene: TRBJ1-1; v_gene: TRBV2; abundance: .; len: 13; CDR3aa: CASRQGMNTEAFF
j_gene: TRBJ2-7; v_gene: TRBV5-6; abundance: .; len: 12; CDR3aa: CASSGTGAGPYF
j_gene: TRBJ2-5; v_gene: TRBV7-2; abundance: .; len: 13; CDR3aa: CASSPGGRETQYF
j_gene: TRBJ1-1; v_gene: TRBV2; abundance: medium-sized; len: 15; CDR3aa: CASSEQTGIYTEAFF
j_gene: TRBJ2-7; v_gene: TRBV7-9; abundance: .; len: 13; CDR3aa: CASSPPAGIEQYF
j_gene: TRBJ1-4; v_gene: TRBV19; abundance: few; len: 13; CDR3aa: CASSNRDLEKLFF
j_gene: TRBJ1-2; v_gene: TRBV5-1; abundance: once; len: 13; CDR3aa: CASSLAGNYGYTF
j_gene: TRBJ2-1; v_gene: TRBV7-3; abundance: .; len: 16; CDR3aa: CASSPSSGVYYNEQFF
j_gene: TRBJ2-1; v_gene: TRBV19; abundance: once; len: 16; CDR3aa: CASTKRRGGLGDEQFF
j_gene: TRBJ1-5; v_gene: TRBV2; abundance: few; len: 14; CDR3aa: CASSPGQFNQPQHF
j_gene: TRBJ2-7; v_gene: TRBV7-9; abundance: .; len: 16; CDR3aa: CSSSPKVGGLLYEQYF
j_gene: TRBJ1-6; v_gene: TRBV4-2; abundance: .; len: 16; CDR3aa: CASSQDEGQGNSPLHF
j_gene: TRBJ1-1; v_gene: TRBV5-4; abundance: few; len: 16; CDR3aa: CASSLGEGFLNTEAFF
j_gene: TRBJ1-4; v_gene: TRBV4-1; abundance: .; len: 15; CDR3aa: CASSHLQGAHEKLFF
j_gene: TRBJ1-6; v_gene: TRBV7-9; abundance: .; len: 16; CDR3aa: CASSFATPKGDSPLHF
j_gene: TRBJ2-7; v_gene: TRBV30; abundance: .; len: 14; CDR3aa: CAWSVRVFSYEQYF
j_gene: TRBJ1-1; v_gene: TRBV28; abundance: .; len: 16; CDR3aa: CASSLWDSLMNTEAFF
j_gene: TRBJ2-3; v_gene: TRBV5-1; abundance: .; len: 16; CDR3aa: CASSMGASGVTDTQYF
j_gene: TRBJ1-1; v_gene: TRBV28; abundance: .; len: 14; CDR3aa: CASSRGQGGTEAFF
j_gene: TRBJ1-1; v_gene: TRBV5-8; abundance: .; len: 16; CDR3aa: CASSLGGTGEATEAFF
j_gene: TRBJ2-7; v_gene: TRBV5-1; abundance: .; len: 18; CDR3aa: CASSLAPLAGGLYYEQYF
j_gene: TRBJ1-2; v_gene: TRBV9; abundance: .; len: 13; CDR3aa: CASSVRQSYGYTF